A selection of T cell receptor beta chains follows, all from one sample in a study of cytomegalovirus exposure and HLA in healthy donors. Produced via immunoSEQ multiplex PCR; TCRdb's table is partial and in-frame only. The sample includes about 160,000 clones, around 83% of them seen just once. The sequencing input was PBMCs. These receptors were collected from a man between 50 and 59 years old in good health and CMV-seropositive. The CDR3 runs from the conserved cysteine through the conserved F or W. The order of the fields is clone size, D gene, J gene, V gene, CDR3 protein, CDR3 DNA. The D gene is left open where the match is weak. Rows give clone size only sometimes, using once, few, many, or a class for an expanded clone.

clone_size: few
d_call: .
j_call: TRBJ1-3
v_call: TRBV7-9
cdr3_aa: CASSLEAEGNTIYF
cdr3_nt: TGTGCCAGCAGCTTAGAGGCGGAAGGAAACACCATATATTTT

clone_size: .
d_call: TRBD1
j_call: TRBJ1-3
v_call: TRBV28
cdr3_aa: CASIPGQGSNTIYF
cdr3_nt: TGTGCCAGCATCCCGGGACAGGGCTCAAACACCATATATTTT

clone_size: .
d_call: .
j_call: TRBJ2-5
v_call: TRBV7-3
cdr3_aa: CASSPLGSSQETQYF
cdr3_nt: TGTGCCAGCAGCCCTCTGGGCAGTTCCCAAGAGACCCAGTACTTC

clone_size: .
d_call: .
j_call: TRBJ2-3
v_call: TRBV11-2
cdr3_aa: CASSSPDTQYF
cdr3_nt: TGTGCCAGCAGCTCTCCAGATACGCAGTATTTT

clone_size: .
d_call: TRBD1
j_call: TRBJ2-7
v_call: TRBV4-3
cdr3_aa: CANIRDRDYEQYF
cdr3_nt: TGCGCCAACATCCGGGACAGGGACTACGAGCAGTACTTC

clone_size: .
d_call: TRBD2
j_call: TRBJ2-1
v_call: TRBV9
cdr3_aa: CASSVRDGRSGEYNEQFF
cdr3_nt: TGTGCCAGCAGCGTACGCGACGGGAGGAGCGGAGAGTACAATGAGCAGTTCTTC

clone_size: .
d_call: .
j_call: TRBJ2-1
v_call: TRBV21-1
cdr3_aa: CASSKYRRGQNNEQFF
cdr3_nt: TGTGCCAGCAGCAAATATCGTCGAGGACAGAACAATGAGCAGTTCTTC

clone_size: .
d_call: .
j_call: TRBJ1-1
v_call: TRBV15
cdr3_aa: CATRDQRSTEAFF
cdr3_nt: TGTGCCACCAGGGACCAGCGGTCCACTGAAGCTTTCTTT

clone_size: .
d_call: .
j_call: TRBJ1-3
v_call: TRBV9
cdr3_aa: CASSTSGFGNTIYF
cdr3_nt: TGTGCCAGCAGCACGTCGGGATTTGGAAACACCATATATTTT

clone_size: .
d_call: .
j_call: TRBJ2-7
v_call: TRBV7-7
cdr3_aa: CASSPLGRRYEQYF
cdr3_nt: TGTGCTAGCAGCCCCTTGGGGAGGCGGTACGAGCAGTACTTC

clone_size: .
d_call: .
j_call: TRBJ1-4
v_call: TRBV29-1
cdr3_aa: CSVDLGTTNEKLFF
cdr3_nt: TGCAGCGTTGACCTCGGGACAACTAATGAAAAACTGTTTTTT

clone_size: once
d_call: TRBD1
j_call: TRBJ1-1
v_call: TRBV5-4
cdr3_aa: CASSQGQVNTEAFF
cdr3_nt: TGTGCCAGCAGCCAGGGACAGGTGAACACTGAAGCTTTCTTT

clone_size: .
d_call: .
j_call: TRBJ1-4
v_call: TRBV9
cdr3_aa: CASSVGPQGKLFF
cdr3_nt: TGTGCCAGCAGCGTAGGCCCCCAGGGGAAACTGTTTTTT

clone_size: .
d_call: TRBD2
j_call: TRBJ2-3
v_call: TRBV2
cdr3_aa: CASLKRGGTDTQYF
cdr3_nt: TGTGCCAGCCTCAAGCGGGGGGGCACAGATACGCAGTATTTT